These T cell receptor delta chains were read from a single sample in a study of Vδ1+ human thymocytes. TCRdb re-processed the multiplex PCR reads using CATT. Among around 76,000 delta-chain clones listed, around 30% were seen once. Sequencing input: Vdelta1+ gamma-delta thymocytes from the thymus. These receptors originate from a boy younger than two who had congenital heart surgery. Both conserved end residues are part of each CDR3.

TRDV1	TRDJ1	CALGDPPFSYTDKLIF
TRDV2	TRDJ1	CATGGRSSYTDKLIF
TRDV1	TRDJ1	CALGERNFPNWIVLDPYTDKLIF
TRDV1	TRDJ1	CALGERKVPNRRTGGYEYTDKLIF
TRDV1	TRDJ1	CALGELPSYGGGGYAYPGTDKLIF
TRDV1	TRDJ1	CALGELLPAVAGGLYTDKLIF
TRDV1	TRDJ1	CALGELCRVVLGDTPYTDKLIF
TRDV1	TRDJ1	CALGWWGPSGGRDKLIF
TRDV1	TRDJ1	CALGDYTYARLRLGDTTAALTDKLIF
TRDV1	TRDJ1	CALGDPSSFRLGIRHAADKLIF
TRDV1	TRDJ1	CALGELAPRTATDKLIF
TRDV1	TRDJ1	CALGELVRPLTGGYTEGALKLIF
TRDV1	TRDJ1	CALGELVPPLGECVGDTAKYTDKLIF
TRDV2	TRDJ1	CACDTPVLGSSDKLIF
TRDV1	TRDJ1	CALGEFWPPVRGSSTDKLIF